This TCR beta chain was captured by sequencing in a study of blood T cell repertoires in COVID-19. Some clones are missing from TCRdb's copy, which holds only in-frame ones; the method was immunoSEQ multiplex PCR. The table includes hundreds of thousands of clones, 75% to 90% detected once. The CDR3 spans 12 residues. Germline values: CDR1 SNHLY, CDR2 FYNNEI. The V end lost 6 bases, the J end lost 10 bases, and 13 bases lay between the germline ends. The clonotype comes from a man between 18 and 35 years old with COVID-19, enrolled during active disease. This sequence joins TRBV2 and TRBJ2-1; TRBD1 might be the D (5 bases). The material sequenced was peripheral blood. The CDR3 nucleotides read TGTGCCAGCAGCCCCTGGCAGGGAGAGCAGTTCTTC. This gives the protein CASSPWQGEQFF.